The next 3 T cell receptor beta chains were all read from a single sample in a study of cytomegalovirus exposure and HLA in healthy donors. This PCR relied on a set of 60 Vbeta primers and 13 Jbeta primers. Produced via immunoSEQ multiplex PCR; TCRdb's table is partial and in-frame only. The sample consists of about 130,000 clones, around three quarters of them appearing once. The sequenced sample was PBMCs. All receptors derive from a woman aged 55-69 years in good health and CMV-seropositive.

This chain connects TRBV25-1 to TRBJ1-2, with 9 bases identical to TRBD1. Germline loops: CDR1 MGHDK, CDR2 SYGVNS. This CDR3 is built from 14 residues. Unmatched junction bases numbered 7, after V lost 3 bases and J lost 8 bases. The CDR3 sequence is CASSDWGQGRGYTF. Written as DNA, the CDR3 is TGTGCCAGCAGTGACTGGGGACAGGGTCGGGGCTACACCTTC.

The CDR3 coding sequence is TGCGCCAGCAGCCCTGGACAGGAATTTAATACGCAGTATTTT. The encoded protein is CASSPGQEFNTQYF. V is TRBV5-1 and J is TRBJ2-3; 7 bases map to TRBD1. Losses at the gene ends were 4 bases for V and 7 bases for J; bases not matched to a gene: 9. The CDR3 contains 14 residues. Germline assignment: CDR1 SGHRS and CDR2 YFSETQ.

CDR3 sequence reads: CASTLLTGGTEAFF. CDR3 nucleotide sequence: TGCGCCAGCACCCTACTAACAGGGGGCACTGAAGCTTTCTTT. The V call is TRBV5-1, the J call TRBJ1-1; 8 bases line up with TRBD1. Germline lookup yields CDR1 SGHRS and CDR2 YFSETQ. V gave up 6 bases and J gave up 4 bases; unmatched junction bases: 8. The CDR3 contains 14 residues.